A selection of T cell receptor beta chains follows, all from one sample in a study of cytomegalovirus exposure and HLA in healthy donors. The data were produced by immunoSEQ multiplex PCR, yet TCRdb's version contains in-frame clones alone and is incomplete. The profile shows under 150,000 clones, around four fifths of them singletons. The sample was PBMCs. The receptor source for this set is a male donor in good health and CMV-seronegative. The CDR3 runs from the conserved cysteine through the conserved F or W. Fields, in order: J gene, clone size, D gene, V gene, CDR3 protein, CDR3 DNA. A D gene is named only where the DNA matches it firmly. Clone size is not always given. Where it is, it says once, few, many or a class for expanded clones.

J gene: TRBJ2-1
clone size: NA
D gene: TRBD2
V gene: TRBV5-1
CDR3 protein: CASSFGTSGEDEQFF
CDR3 DNA: TGCGCCAGCAGCTTCGGGACTAGCGGGGAGGATGAGCAGTTCTTC

J gene: TRBJ1-4
clone size: NA
D gene: NA
V gene: TRBV5-4
CDR3 protein: CASSRGGPLEKLFF
CDR3 DNA: TGTGCCAGCAGCAGGGGGGGGCCTCTTGAAAAACTGTTTTTT

J gene: TRBJ2-3
clone size: NA
D gene: TRBD1
V gene: TRBV4-1
CDR3 protein: CASSQGPFSGQGSDTQYF
CDR3 DNA: TGCGCCAGCAGCCAAGGGCCCTTTTCGGGACAGGGCTCAGATACGCAGTATTTT

J gene: TRBJ1-5
clone size: NA
D gene: NA
V gene: TRBV27
CDR3 protein: CASSSLGDSNQPQHF
CDR3 DNA: TGTGCCAGCAGTTCCCTCGGGGATAGCAATCAGCCCCAGCATTTT

J gene: TRBJ1-5
clone size: NA
D gene: NA
V gene: TRBV7-3
CDR3 protein: CASSPGRLSEDNQPQHF
CDR3 DNA: TGTGCCAGCAGCCCCGGTAGGCTGTCTGAGGACAATCAGCCCCAGCATTTT

J gene: TRBJ1-2
clone size: NA
D gene: NA
V gene: TRBV7-8
CDR3 protein: CASSLDRAYGYTF
CDR3 DNA: TGTGCCAGCAGCTTAGACAGGGCCTATGGCTACACCTTC

J gene: TRBJ1-1
clone size: NA
D gene: NA
V gene: TRBV27
CDR3 protein: CASSLSAGPTEAFF
CDR3 DNA: TGTGCCAGCAGTTTATCGGCGGGACCCACTGAAGCTTTCTTT

J gene: TRBJ2-2
clone size: NA
D gene: NA
V gene: TRBV6-5
CDR3 protein: CASMPGITGELFF
CDR3 DNA: TGTGCCAGCATGCCAGGGATCACCGGGGAGCTGTTTTTT

J gene: TRBJ1-2
clone size: NA
D gene: TRBD1
V gene: TRBV5-5
CDR3 protein: CASSLDATGKNYGYTF
CDR3 DNA: TGTGCCAGCAGCTTGGATGCGACAGGGAAGAACTATGGCTACACCTTC

J gene: TRBJ2-3
clone size: NA
D gene: NA
V gene: TRBV21-1
CDR3 protein: CASSKRRLAGGPGTDTQYF
CDR3 DNA: TGTGCCAGCAGCAAAAGGCGGCTAGCGGGAGGGCCTGGCACAGATACGCAGTATTTT

J gene: TRBJ2-7
clone size: NA
D gene: TRBD2
V gene: TRBV7-2
CDR3 protein: CASGVSAGGAYEQYF
CDR3 DNA: TGTGCCAGCGGGGTCTCAGCGGGGGGGGCCTACGAGCAGTACTTC

J gene: TRBJ1-6
clone size: NA
D gene: NA
V gene: TRBV10-3
CDR3 protein: CAISETGPRDSPLHF
CDR3 DNA: TGTGCCATCAGTGAGACGGGCCCGAGGGATTCACCCCTCCACTTT

J gene: TRBJ2-1
clone size: NA
D gene: TRBD2
V gene: TRBV19
CDR3 protein: CASSIGAIGSSGLYNEQFF
CDR3 DNA: TGTGCCAGTAGTATCGGCGCCATAGGATCTAGCGGGCTTTACAATGAGCAGTTCTTC

J gene: TRBJ2-5
clone size: NA
D gene: NA
V gene: TRBV11-1
CDR3 protein: CASSPHRASQETQYF
CDR3 DNA: TGTGCCAGCAGCCCCCACAGGGCCTCCCAAGAGACCCAGTACTTC

J gene: TRBJ2-5
clone size: few
D gene: NA
V gene: TRBV30
CDR3 protein: CAWSDLPSAAQYF
CDR3 DNA: TGTGCCTGGAGCGACCTCCCGTCGGCGGCCCAGTACTTC

J gene: TRBJ2-3
clone size: NA
D gene: TRBD2
V gene: TRBV28
CDR3 protein: CASSLYSGTDTQYF
CDR3 DNA: TGTGCCAGCAGTTTGTATAGCGGGACAGATACGCAGTATTTT

J gene: TRBJ1-1
clone size: once
D gene: TRBD1
V gene: TRBV19
CDR3 protein: CASSIGTGDMNTEAFF
CDR3 DNA: TGTGCCAGTAGTATAGGGACAGGAGATATGAACACTGAAGCTTTCTTT

J gene: TRBJ2-5
clone size: NA
D gene: TRBD1
V gene: TRBV27
CDR3 protein: CASSLSPHRDRGRETQYF
CDR3 DNA: TGTGCCAGCAGTTTATCGCCACACCGGGACAGGGGTCGAGAGACCCAGTACTTC

J gene: TRBJ2-5
clone size: NA
D gene: NA
V gene: TRBV5-1
CDR3 protein: CASSLGAIKETQYF
CDR3 DNA: TGCGCCAGCAGCTTGGGGGCAATCAAAGAGACCCAGTACTTC

J gene: TRBJ2-2
clone size: NA
D gene: NA
V gene: TRBV27
CDR3 protein: CASSSLLNTGELFF
CDR3 DNA: TGTGCCAGCAGTTCCCTCCTGAACACCGGGGAGCTGTTTTTT

J gene: TRBJ1-1
clone size: NA
D gene: TRBD1
V gene: TRBV19
CDR3 protein: CASNPDRLNTEAFF
CDR3 DNA: TGTGCCAGTAACCCGGACAGGCTGAACACTGAAGCTTTCTTT

J gene: TRBJ2-5
clone size: NA
D gene: TRBD2
V gene: TRBV7-3
CDR3 protein: CASSLTSGRAETQYF
CDR3 DNA: TGTGCCAGCAGCTTGACTAGCGGGAGGGCGGAGACCCAGTACTTC

J gene: TRBJ2-7
clone size: NA
D gene: TRBD2
V gene: TRBV7-2
CDR3 protein: CASSFAGQRGALSYEQYF
CDR3 DNA: TGTGCCAGCAGCTTCGCAGGGCAGCGGGGGGCCCTGTCCTACGAGCAGTACTTC

J gene: TRBJ2-7
clone size: NA
D gene: NA
V gene: TRBV5-4
CDR3 protein: CASSSWQGRDEQYF
CDR3 DNA: TGTGCCAGCAGCTCCTGGCAGGGTAGAGACGAGCAGTACTTC

J gene: TRBJ1-1
clone size: NA
D gene: NA
V gene: TRBV7-2
CDR3 protein: CASSLQGQLNTEAFF
CDR3 DNA: TGTGCCAGCAGCCTACAAGGACAATTGAACACTGAAGCTTTCTTT

J gene: TRBJ2-7
clone size: NA
D gene: TRBD1
V gene: TRBV15
CDR3 protein: CATSPGTGGRGEQYF
CDR3 DNA: TGTGCCACCAGCCCAGGGACAGGGGGAAGGGGCGAGCAGTACTTC

J gene: TRBJ2-2
clone size: NA
D gene: NA
V gene: TRBV5-6
CDR3 protein: CASSLYGVTGELFF
CDR3 DNA: TGTGCCAGCAGCTTGTACGGGGTCACCGGGGAGCTGTTTTTT

J gene: TRBJ2-1
clone size: many
D gene: NA
V gene: TRBV7-9
CDR3 protein: CASSLSVSYNEQFF
CDR3 DNA: TGTGCCAGCAGCTTGTCGGTCTCCTACAATGAGCAGTTCTTC

J gene: TRBJ2-1
clone size: NA
D gene: TRBD2
V gene: TRBV7-8
CDR3 protein: CASSFLAGLDNEQFF
CDR3 DNA: TGTGCCAGCAGCTTTCTAGCGGGACTTGACAATGAGCAGTTCTTC

J gene: TRBJ2-2
clone size: NA
D gene: NA
V gene: TRBV7-3
CDR3 protein: CASSLRWQGANTGELFF
CDR3 DNA: TGTGCCAGCAGCTTAAGATGGCAGGGTGCGAACACCGGGGAGCTGTTTTTT

J gene: TRBJ2-1
clone size: NA
D gene: NA
V gene: TRBV6-6
CDR3 protein: CASSYAGSYNEQFF
CDR3 DNA: TGTGCCAGCAGTTATGCGGGATCCTACAATGAGCAGTTCTTC

J gene: TRBJ2-1
clone size: NA
D gene: TRBD2
V gene: TRBV7-8
CDR3 protein: CASSFPGLSNNEQFF
CDR3 DNA: TGTGCCAGCAGCTTCCCGGGACTATCCAACAATGAGCAGTTCTTC

J gene: TRBJ1-5
clone size: NA
D gene: TRBD1
V gene: TRBV6-5
CDR3 protein: CASSYSGGTGVQPQHF
CDR3 DNA: TGTGCCAGCAGTTACTCGGGAGGGACAGGGGTTCAGCCCCAGCATTTT

J gene: TRBJ1-1
clone size: once
D gene: NA
V gene: TRBV6-6
CDR3 protein: CASSPSVVLNTEAFF
CDR3 DNA: TGTGCCAGCAGTCCGAGCGTCGTCTTGAACACTGAAGCTTTCTTT

J gene: TRBJ2-1
clone size: NA
D gene: TRBD2
V gene: TRBV10-1
CDR3 protein: CASRPSMGLLAGALNEQFF
CDR3 DNA: TGCGCCAGCAGACCCTCTATGGGCTTACTAGCGGGGGCCCTCAATGAGCAGTTCTTC

J gene: TRBJ2-7
clone size: NA
D gene: TRBD1
V gene: TRBV2
CDR3 protein: CASSYRGLSYEQYF
CDR3 DNA: TGTGCCAGCAGTTACAGGGGGCTCTCCTACGAGCAGTACTTC